Below are 30 T cell receptor beta chains sequenced from a single sample in a study of post-analysis software for immune sequencing data. Their cognate antigens are unknown. Prepared libraries of TCR beta cDNA carried unique molecular identifiers. One entry per CDR3 protein results from TCRdb running MiXCR on the PCR reads. The data contain roughly 540,000 distinct CDR3 sequences, approximately 34% of them seen just once; the ten biggest clones take up 4.5% to 7.5%. General study points: Four or five TRBV segments, TRBV5-6, TRBV5-1 and TRBV20-1 among them, were found more frequent in patients than controls.

Material for sequencing was blood. The source is a girl aged 2 to 17 with multiple sclerosis.

V gene TRBV10-3 combines with J gene TRBJ1-2; 9 bases line up with TRBD1. This CDR3 is built from 15 residues. V was clipped by 4 bases and J by 7 bases; unmatched bases: 10. The V gene's germline CDR1 is ENHRY and CDR2 SYGVKD. CDR3 loop: CAISAGQGSTIGYTF. In DNA, the CDR3 is TGTGCCATCAGTGCGGGACAGGGAAGCACTATTGGCTACACCTTC.

The chain carries TRBV9 and TRBJ1-1; D is ambiguous. V was shortened by 0 bases and J by 1 base, with 4 bases between the two germline ends. Germline V gene data show CDR1 as SGDLS and CDR2 as YYNGEE. The CDR3 contains 13 residues. The CDR3: CASSVAANTEAFF. The CDR3 region has the DNA TGTGCCAGCAGCGTAGCCGCGAACACTGAAGCTTTCTTT.

V and J are TRBV10-3 and TRBJ1-2, with D possibly matching TRBD1 (5 bases). Germline CDR1 and CDR2: ENHRY and SYGVKD. The CDR3 extends over 14 amino acids. The V end was cut by 4 bases, the J end by 4 bases, with 13 bases between. CDR3 DNA sequence: TGTGCCATCAGTGCCAGGGAAGGGTCCTATGGCTACACCTTC. Its protein is CAISAREGSYGYTF.

The chain is built from TRBV20-1 and TRBJ1-2, with 8 bases lining up with TRBD1. V gave up 6 bases and J gave up 5 bases; unmatched junction bases: 5. CDR3 length: 12 amino acids. Germline lookup yields CDR1 DFQATT and CDR2 SNEGSKA (reference sequence). CDR3 residues: CSATGQAYGYTF. CDR3 bases: TGCAGTGCAACGGGACAGGCTTATGGCTACACCTTC.

This chain uses TRBV29-1 with TRBJ1-2; 7 positions match TRBD1. The trim removed 4 bases at V and 3 bases at J, leaving 5 bases unmatched. Per the germline V gene, CDR1 is SQVTM and CDR2 is ANQGSEA. CDR3 length: 13 amino acids. Here the CDR3 reads CSVVQGVDYGYTF. The DNA for the CDR3 is TGCAGCGTTGTCCAGGGGGTTGACTATGGCTACACCTTC.

This clonotype was observed many times. V gene TRBV7-2 combines with J gene TRBJ2-7; D gene ambiguous. The CDR3 has 12 residues. Per germline, CDR1 SGHTA and CDR2 FQGNSA. V dropped 5 bases and J dropped 3 bases, with 8 bases sitting between them. CDR3 nucleotide sequence: TGTGCCAGCAGCAGACACAACTACGAGCAGTACTTC. Translation: CASSRHNYEQYF.

This clonotype was detected only a few times. The CDR3 DNA sequence: TGTGCCAGCAGTCCCGGGACTCCCAACTCCTACGAGCAGTACTTC. Encoded protein: CASSPGTPNSYEQYF. V is TRBV12-3 or TRBV12-4 and J is TRBJ2-7; maybe TRBD2 (6 bases). The V end lost 5 bases, the J end lost 0 bases, and 14 bases lay between the germline ends. CDR3 length: 15 amino acids.

This clonotype was observed a handful of times. An end of the junction differs from the germline gene, which may be a read error. V usage is TRBV29-1 and J usage is TRBJ2-3, with 7 bases lining up with TRBD1. Germline V gene lookup returns CDR1 SQVTM and CDR2 ANQGSEA. The CDR3 consists of 13 residues. This CDR3 reads CSLEKGAVNTQYF. The CDR3, as DNA: TGCAGCCTTGAGAAGGGGGCCGTAAATACGCAGTATTTT.

The V call is TRBV20-1, the J call TRBJ2-1; D possibly corresponds to TRBD2 (5 bases). The ends were cut back, 1 base at V and 2 bases at J, with 15 bases in the middle. Germline V CDR1 and CDR2: DFQATT, SNEGSKA (reference sequence). This CDR3 has 16 residues. The CDR3 region is CSARGSAERTYNEQFF. CDR3 nucleotide sequence: TGCAGTGCTAGAGGATCAGCGGAACGGACCTACAATGAGCAGTTCTTC.

The chain couples TRBV7-9 to TRBJ1-2; 9 nucleotides match TRBD1. Germline V gene data show CDR1 as SEHNR and CDR2 as FQNEAQ (reference sequence). The CDR3 is 13 amino acids. The V gene end was trimmed by 2 bases and the J gene end by 12 bases; junction bases not matched to a gene: 7. This CDR3 reads CASSLRDRDFDTF. CDR3 DNA: TGTGCCAGCAGCTTACGGGACAGGGACTTTGACACCTTC.

The chain has TRBV6-5 and TRBJ2-5; possibly TRBD2 for D (5 bases). This CDR3 region has 15 residues. Germline-derived CDR1 and CDR2 are MNHEY and SVGAGI. Trimming removed 10 bases at V and 5 bases at J, with 23 bases between. In DNA, the CDR3 is TGTGCCAACAGCTACTCCCTTAGCGTGAGGGAGACCCAGTACTTC. Translation: CANSYSLSVRETQYF.

The chain links TRBV3-1 to TRBJ2-1; D is ambiguous. The germline V gene has CDR1 LGHDT and CDR2 YNNKEL (reference sequence). The CDR3 runs to 14 residues. V lost 0 bases and J lost 9, with 12 bases in between. The CDR3 protein is CASSQELLAVEQFF. The CDR3, as DNA: TGTGCCAGCAGCCAAGAATTATTGGCGGTTGAGCAGTTCTTC.

Worth noting for this clonotype: Lacking the conserved final phenylalanine or tryptophan, this CDR3 likely reflects a read error. V usage is TRBV20-1 and J usage is TRBJ2-1; a possible D gene is TRBD2 (7 bases). The CDR3 totals 16 residues. CDR1 DFQATT and CDR2 SNEGSKA come from the germline V gene (reference sequence). V lost 6 bases to trimming and J lost 3 bases, with 21 bases between them. The CDR3 loop is CSAPRLAGANYNEQFS. Written as DNA, the CDR3 is TGCAGTGCCCCGCGGCTGGCGGGGGCTAACTACAATGAGCAGTTCTCC.

The gene calls are TRBV7-2 and TRBJ2-1; D might be TRBD2 (5 bases). The CDR3 consists of 18 residues. Trimming pared 4 bases from V and 4 bases from J, leaving 23 bases between. Germline loops: CDR1 SGHTA, CDR2 FQGNSA. CDR3 coding DNA: TGTGCCAGCAGCTCCCAATCGGGATGGATGTCCGGATACAATGAGCAGTTCTTC. Protein sequence: CASSSQSGWMSGYNEQFF.

The CDR3 reads CASRARGYTDTQYF. As DNA, the CDR3 is TGTGCCAGCAGGGCCCGCGGGTACACAGATACGCAGTATTTT. The chain links TRBV28 to TRBJ2-3; D possibly corresponds to TRBD2 (5 bases). Germline V lookup: CDR1 MDHEN, CDR2 SYDVKM. This CDR3 comprises 14 residues. Trimming stripped 6 bases from V and 2 bases from J, with 12 bases between.

CDR3 in DNA: TGTGCCAGCAGCAGCTGGGACAGGGGGGCCCTTGGGGGGACGCAGTATTTT. It encodes CASSSWDRGALGGTQYF. The genes are TRBV7-2 and TRBJ2-3; 11 bases line up with TRBD1. CDR3 size: 17 residues. Germline loops: CDR1 SGHTA, CDR2 FQGNSA. V dropped 5 bases and J dropped 9; count of bases not matched to a gene: 16. The full variable domain, rest sourced from reference TRBV7-2 and TRBJ2-3, is GAGVSQSPSNKVTEKGKDVELRCDPISGHTALYWYRQSLGQGLEFLIYFQGNSAPDKSGLPSDRFSAERTGGSVSTLTIQRTQQEDSAVYLCASSSWDRGALGGTQYFGPGTRLTVL.

A few counts support this clonotype. A clone one base away is much larger, so this may be a read error. The rearrangement links TRBV7-2 to TRBJ1-5, with D possibly matching TRBD1 (5 bases). V was cut by 3 bases and J by 2 bases, with 5 bases left in between. The CDR3 is made up of 13 amino acids. Germline V lookup: CDR1 SGHTA, CDR2 FQGNSA. This CDR3 is CASSFRGNQPQHF. As DNA, the CDR3 is TGTGCCAGCAGCTTCAGGGGCAATCAGCCCCAGCATTTT.

The chain has TRBV6-1 and TRBJ2-3; 8 nucleotides agree with TRBD1. V dropped 0 bases and J dropped 3; count of bases not matched to a gene: 5. This CDR3 spans 16 amino acids. CDR1 and CDR2 from the germline V gene are MNHNS and SASEGT. CDR3 nucleotide sequence: TGTGCCAGCAGTGAAGCGCGGACAGGGCTTACAGATACGCAGTATTTT. The encoded protein is CASSEARTGLTDTQYF.

This clonotype came up a few times. The chain is built from TRBV7-9 and TRBJ2-5, with D possibly being TRBD1 (6 bases). V gave up 6 bases and J gave up 2 bases, with 19 bases separating them. The CDR3 has 16 amino acids. CDR1 is SEHNR and CDR2 is FQNEAQ in the germline V gene (reference sequence). CDR3 bases: TGTGCCAGCAGTCCCGGGACAAATGTGTTACAAGAGACCCAGTACTTC. It is translated as CASSPGTNVLQETQYF.

This clonotype was counted a few times. The chain is built from TRBV7-9 and TRBJ2-7; D uncertain. Germline values: CDR1 SEHNR, CDR2 FQNEAQ (reference sequence). The CDR3 spans 14 residues. Trimming removed 5 bases at V and 2 bases at J, with 13 bases between. The CDR3, as DNA: TGTGCCAGCAGCGCCGGCGGAAATACCTACGAGCAGTACTTC. This encodes CASSAGGNTYEQYF.

This chain links TRBV4-2 with TRBJ2-3, with 14 bases aligning to TRBD2. V trimming: 0 bases; J trimming: 0 bases; junction bases outside the gene matches: 5. This CDR3 comprises 19 residues. Germline assignment: CDR1 LGHNA and CDR2 YNFKEQ. Here the CDR3 reads CASSQDWTSGGFSTDTQYF. As DNA, the CDR3 is TGTGCCAGCAGCCAAGACTGGACTAGCGGGGGGTTTAGCACAGATACGCAGTATTTT.

Regarding this clonotype: The junction departs from germline at one end; a sequencing error may be responsible. The V call is TRBV12-3 or TRBV12-4, the J call TRBJ2-2; a possible D gene is TRBD2 (5 bases). The CDR3 extends over 14 amino acids. The CDR3 region has the DNA TGTGCCAGCAGTTTAGCAGCGAACACCGGGGAGCCGTTTTTT. This translates into CASSLAANTGEPFF.

This chain links TRBV20-1 with TRBJ2-3; 8 nucleotides match TRBD2. With 3 bases clipped from V and 4 bases from J, the junction kept 3 bases outside the gene matches. CDR1 is DFQATT and CDR2 is SNEGSKA in the germline V gene (reference sequence). CDR3 length: 13 amino acids. This CDR3 reads CSASGGAPDTQYF. CDR3 nucleotides: TGCAGTGCTAGCGGGGGGGCCCCAGATACGCAGTATTTT.

Details on this clonotype: Germline and junction disagree at one end, which may indicate a read error. This chain connects TRBV2 to TRBJ2-5; D call uncertain. Germline V gene lookup returns CDR1 SNHLY and CDR2 FYNNEI. The CDR3 runs to 11 residues. The CDR3 DNA reads TGTGCCAGCAGTACCCAAGAGACCCGGTACTTC. It codes for CASSTQETRYF.

V gene TRBV6-5 combines with J gene TRBJ2-7, with 10 bases fitting TRBD2. The length of the CDR3 is 16 residues. Germline loops: CDR1 MNHEY, CDR2 SVGAGI. The junction had 3 bases not matched to a gene; V was cut back by 0 bases and J by 1 base. CDR3 nucleotide sequence: TGTGCCAGCAGTTACTCGAAAGCGGGGGGGTCCTACGAGCAGTACTTC. Its protein product is CASSYSKAGGSYEQYF.

This clonotype was seen a handful of times. The chain uses TRBV5-1 and TRBJ2-7; 9 nucleotides line up with TRBD1. V shed 4 bases, J shed 1 base, and the junction held 3 bases outside the gene matches. Germline CDR1 reads SGHRS; CDR2 reads YFSETQ. The CDR3 totals 14 residues. The CDR3 nucleotides read TGCGCCAGCAGCGCCGACAGGGGGTCCTACGAGCAGTACTTC. Protein sequence: CASSADRGSYEQYF.

This clonotype was detected only a few times. J is TRBJ2-3 and V is TRBV7-9, with 10 bases lining up with TRBD2. V lost 7 bases to trimming and J lost 6 bases; unmatched junction nucleotides: 16. Germline values: CDR1 SEHNR, CDR2 FQNEAQ (reference sequence). The CDR3 is made up of 17 amino acids. DNA of the CDR3: TGTGCCAGCACCCAAGAGCGGACTAGCGGTTCGGGGGATACGCAGTATTTT. Amino acids: CASTQERTSGSGDTQYF. Using reference TRBV7-9 and TRBJ2-3 for the parts outside the CDR3, the full variable domain is DTGVSQNPRHKITKRGQNVTFRCDPISEHNRLYWYRQTLGQGPEFLTYFQNEAQLEKSRLLSDRFSAERPKGSFSTLEIQRTEQGDSAMYLCASTQERTSGSGDTQYFGPGTRLTVL.

The sample holds a few counts of this clonotype. CDR3 bases: TGTGCCATCCCCGAGCAGTACTTC. As protein: CAIPEQYF. This sequence joins TRBV10-3 and TRBJ2-7; D unresolved. The CDR3 has 8 residues. The V end was cut by 8 bases, the J end by 6 bases, with 2 bases between. Germline CDR1 reads ENHRY; CDR2 reads SYGVKD.

The chain employs TRBV20-1 and TRBJ2-1; D might be TRBD2 (6 bases). From germline, CDR1 is DFQATT and CDR2 SNEGSKA (reference sequence). The V end was cut by 6 bases, the J end by 0 bases, with 15 bases between. The CDR3 totals 15 residues. The CDR3: CSAPRGDSSYNEQFF. The CDR3 DNA is TGCAGTGCACCCCGCGGGGATAGCTCCTACAATGAGCAGTTCTTC.

This clonotype occurred once. This chain joins TRBV19 and TRBJ1-1, with D perhaps matching TRBD1 (5 bases). Looked up from germline, CDR1 is LNHDA and CDR2 is SQIVND (reference sequence). The V gene lost 5 bases and the J gene lost 5 bases, with 12 bases spanning the gap. The CDR3 sequence is 13 residues long. The CDR3 is CASSLGEWTEAFF. The DNA of the CDR3 is TGTGCCAGTAGTCTAGGGGAATGGACTGAAGCTTTCTTT.